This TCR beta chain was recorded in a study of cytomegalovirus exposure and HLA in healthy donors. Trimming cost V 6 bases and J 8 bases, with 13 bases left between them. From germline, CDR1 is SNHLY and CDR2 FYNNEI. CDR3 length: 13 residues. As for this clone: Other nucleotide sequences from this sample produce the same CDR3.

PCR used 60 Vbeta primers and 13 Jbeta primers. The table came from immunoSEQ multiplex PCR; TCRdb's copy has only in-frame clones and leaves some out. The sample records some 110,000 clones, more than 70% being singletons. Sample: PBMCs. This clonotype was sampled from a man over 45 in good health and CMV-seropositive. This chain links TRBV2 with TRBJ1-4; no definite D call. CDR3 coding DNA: TGTGCCAGCAGCTCCAGTCCGTACGAAAAACTGTTTTTT. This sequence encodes CASSSSPYEKLFF.